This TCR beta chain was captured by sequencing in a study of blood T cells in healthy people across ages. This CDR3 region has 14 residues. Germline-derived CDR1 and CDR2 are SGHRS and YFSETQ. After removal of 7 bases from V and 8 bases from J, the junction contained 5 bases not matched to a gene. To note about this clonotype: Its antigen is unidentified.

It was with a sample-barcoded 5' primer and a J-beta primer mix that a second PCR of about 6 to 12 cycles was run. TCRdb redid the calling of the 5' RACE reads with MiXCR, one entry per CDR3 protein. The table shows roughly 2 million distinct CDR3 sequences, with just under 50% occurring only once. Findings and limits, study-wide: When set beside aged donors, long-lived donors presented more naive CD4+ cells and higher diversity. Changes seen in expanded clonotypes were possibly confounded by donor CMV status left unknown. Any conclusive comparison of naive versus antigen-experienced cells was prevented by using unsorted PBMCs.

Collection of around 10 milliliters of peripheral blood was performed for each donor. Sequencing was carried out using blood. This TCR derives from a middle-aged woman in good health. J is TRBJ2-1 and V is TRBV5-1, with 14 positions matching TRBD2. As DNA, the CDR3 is TGCGCCAGCGCCGGGACTAGCGGGGGATATGAGCAGTTCTTC. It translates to CASAGTSGGYEQFF.